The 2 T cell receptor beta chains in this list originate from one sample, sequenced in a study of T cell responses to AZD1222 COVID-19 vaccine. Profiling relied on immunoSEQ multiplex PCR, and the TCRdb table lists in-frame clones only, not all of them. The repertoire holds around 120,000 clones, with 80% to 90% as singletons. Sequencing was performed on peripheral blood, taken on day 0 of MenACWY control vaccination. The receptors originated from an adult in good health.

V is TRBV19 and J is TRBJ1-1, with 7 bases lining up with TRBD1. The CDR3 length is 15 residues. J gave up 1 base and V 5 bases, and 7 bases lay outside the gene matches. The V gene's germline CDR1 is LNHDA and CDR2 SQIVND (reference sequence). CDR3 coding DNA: TGTGCCAGTAGTCCATCACAGGGGAGGAACACTGAAGCTTTCTTT. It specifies CASSPSQGRNTEAFF.

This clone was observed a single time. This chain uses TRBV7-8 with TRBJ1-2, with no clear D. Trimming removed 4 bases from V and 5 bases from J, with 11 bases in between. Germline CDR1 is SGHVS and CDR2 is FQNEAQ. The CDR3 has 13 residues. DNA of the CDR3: TGTGCCAGCAGCTCCAATACGGAGTATGGCTACACCTTC. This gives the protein CASSSNTEYGYTF. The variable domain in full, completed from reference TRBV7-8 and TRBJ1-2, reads GAGVSQSPRYKVAKRGQDVALRCDPISGHVSLFWYQQALGQGPEFLTYFQNEAQLDKSGLPSDRFFAERPEGSVSTLKIQRTQQEDSAVYLCASSSNTEYGYTFGSGTRLTVV.